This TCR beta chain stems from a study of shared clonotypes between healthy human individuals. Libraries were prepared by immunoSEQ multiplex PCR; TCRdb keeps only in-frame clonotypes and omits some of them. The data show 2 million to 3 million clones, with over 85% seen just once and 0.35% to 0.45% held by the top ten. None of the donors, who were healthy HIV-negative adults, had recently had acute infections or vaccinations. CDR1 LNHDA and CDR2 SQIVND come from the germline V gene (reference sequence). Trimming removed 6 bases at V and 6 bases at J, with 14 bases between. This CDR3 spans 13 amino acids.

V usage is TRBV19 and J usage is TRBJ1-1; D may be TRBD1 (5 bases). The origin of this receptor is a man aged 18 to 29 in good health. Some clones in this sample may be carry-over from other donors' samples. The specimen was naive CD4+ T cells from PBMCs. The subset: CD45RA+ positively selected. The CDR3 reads CASSPNRQSEAFF. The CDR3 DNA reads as TGTGCCAGTAGCCCGAACAGGCAGTCTGAAGCTTTCTTT.